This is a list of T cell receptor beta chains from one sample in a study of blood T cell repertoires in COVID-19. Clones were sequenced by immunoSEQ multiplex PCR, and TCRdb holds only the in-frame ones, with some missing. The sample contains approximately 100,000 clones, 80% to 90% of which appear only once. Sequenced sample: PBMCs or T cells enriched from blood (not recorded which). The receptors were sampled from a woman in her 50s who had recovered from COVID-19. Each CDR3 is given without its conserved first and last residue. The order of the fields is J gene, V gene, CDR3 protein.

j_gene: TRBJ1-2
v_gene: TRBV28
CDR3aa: ASSTYKTGTHYGYT

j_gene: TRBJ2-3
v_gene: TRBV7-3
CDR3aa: ASSPSTDTQY

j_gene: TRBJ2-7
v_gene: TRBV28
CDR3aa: ASSPRAKSHYEQY

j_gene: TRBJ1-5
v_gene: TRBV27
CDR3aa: ASSDSTGSSLFSNQPQH

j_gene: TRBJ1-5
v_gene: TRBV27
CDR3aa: ASSRQGGNQPQH

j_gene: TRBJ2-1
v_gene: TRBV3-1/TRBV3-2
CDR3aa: ASSPDAGGQGEQF

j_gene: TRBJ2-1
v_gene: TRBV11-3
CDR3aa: ASSLEAGGRNEQF

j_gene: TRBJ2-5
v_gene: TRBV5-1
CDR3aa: ASSFEATRETQY

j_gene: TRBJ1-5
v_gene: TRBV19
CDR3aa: ASSWEGSQPQH

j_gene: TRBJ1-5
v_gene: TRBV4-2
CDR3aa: ASSPSGGLSNDQPQH

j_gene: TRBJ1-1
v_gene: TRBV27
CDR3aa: ASTQRTAMNTEAF

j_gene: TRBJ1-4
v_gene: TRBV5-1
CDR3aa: ASSWTGTGNEKLF

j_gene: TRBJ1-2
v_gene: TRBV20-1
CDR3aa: SAWGLGYT

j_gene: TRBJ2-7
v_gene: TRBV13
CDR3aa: ASSLGVGGYGEQY

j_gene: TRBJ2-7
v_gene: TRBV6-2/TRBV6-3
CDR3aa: ASSYNGLADSYEQY

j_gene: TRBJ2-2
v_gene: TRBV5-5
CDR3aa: ASSLGTANTGELF

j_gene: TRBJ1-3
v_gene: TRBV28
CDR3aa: ASRGSDGGGNTIY

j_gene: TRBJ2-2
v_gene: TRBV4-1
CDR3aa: ASSQSPGELF

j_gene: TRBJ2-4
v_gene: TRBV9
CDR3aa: ASSPNVGGAKNIQY

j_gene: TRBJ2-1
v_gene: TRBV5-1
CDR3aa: ASSLSGGAGNEQF

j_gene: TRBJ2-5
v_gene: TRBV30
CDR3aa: AWSATGIRTQY

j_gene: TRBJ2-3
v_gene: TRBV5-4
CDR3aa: ASSLRGSDTQY

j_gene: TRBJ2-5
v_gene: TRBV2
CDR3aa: ASSDGGPKTQY

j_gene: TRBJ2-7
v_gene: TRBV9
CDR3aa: ASSVVGTGTYEQY